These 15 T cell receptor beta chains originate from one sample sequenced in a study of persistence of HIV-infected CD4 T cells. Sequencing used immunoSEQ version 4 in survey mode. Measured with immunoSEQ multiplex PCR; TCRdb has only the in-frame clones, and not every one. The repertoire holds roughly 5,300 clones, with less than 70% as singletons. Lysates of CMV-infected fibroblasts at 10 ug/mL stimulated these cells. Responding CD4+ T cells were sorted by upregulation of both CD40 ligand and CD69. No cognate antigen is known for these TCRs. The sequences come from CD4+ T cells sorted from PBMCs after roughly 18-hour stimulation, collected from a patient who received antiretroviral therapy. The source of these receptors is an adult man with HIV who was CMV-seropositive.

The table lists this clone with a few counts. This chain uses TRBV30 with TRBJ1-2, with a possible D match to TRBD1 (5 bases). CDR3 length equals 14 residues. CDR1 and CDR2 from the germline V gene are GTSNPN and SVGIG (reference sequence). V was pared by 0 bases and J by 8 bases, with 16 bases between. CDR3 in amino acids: CAWSVEDWGEGYTF. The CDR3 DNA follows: TGTGCCTGGAGTGTCGAGGATTGGGGGGAGGGCTACACCTTC. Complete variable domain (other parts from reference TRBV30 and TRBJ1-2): SQTIHQWPATLVQPVGSPLSLECTVEGTSNPNLYWYRQAAGRGLQLLFYSVGIGQISSEVPQNLSASRPQDRQFILSSKKLLLSDSGFYLCAWSVEDWGEGYTFGSGTRLTVV.

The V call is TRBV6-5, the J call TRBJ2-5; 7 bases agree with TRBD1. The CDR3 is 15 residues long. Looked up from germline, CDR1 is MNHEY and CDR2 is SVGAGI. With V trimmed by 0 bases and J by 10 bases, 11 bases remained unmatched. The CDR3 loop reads CASSYSGQTTIVQYF. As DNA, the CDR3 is TGTGCCAGCAGTTACTCGGGACAGACTACTATAGTCCAGTACTTC.

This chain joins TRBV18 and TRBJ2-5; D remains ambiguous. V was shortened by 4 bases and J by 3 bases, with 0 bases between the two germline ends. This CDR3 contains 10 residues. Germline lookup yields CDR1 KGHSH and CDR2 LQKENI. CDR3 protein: CASSQETQYF. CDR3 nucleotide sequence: TGTGCCAGCTCACAAGAGACCCAGTACTTC.

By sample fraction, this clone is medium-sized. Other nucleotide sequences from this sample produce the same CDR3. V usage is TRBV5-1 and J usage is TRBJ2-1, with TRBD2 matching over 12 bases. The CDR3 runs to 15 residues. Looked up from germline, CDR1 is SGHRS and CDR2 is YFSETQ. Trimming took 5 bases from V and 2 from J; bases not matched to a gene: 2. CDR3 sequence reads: CASRTSGGPYNEQFF. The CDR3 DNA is TGCGCCAGCAGGACTAGCGGGGGACCCTACAATGAGCAGTTCTTC.

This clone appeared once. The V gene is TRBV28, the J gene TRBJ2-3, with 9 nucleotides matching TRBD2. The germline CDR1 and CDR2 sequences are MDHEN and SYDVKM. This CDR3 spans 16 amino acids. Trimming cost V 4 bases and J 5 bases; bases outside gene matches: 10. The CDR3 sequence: CASSSQTAGGKDTQYF. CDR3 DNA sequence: TGTGCCAGCAGTTCCCAGACCGCGGGGGGGAAAGATACGCAGTATTTT.

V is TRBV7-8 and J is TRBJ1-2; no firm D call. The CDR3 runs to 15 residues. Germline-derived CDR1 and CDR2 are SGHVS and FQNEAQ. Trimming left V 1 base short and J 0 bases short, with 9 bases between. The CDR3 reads CASSLVLQANYGYTF. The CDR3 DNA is TGTGCCAGCAGCTTAGTCCTTCAAGCTAACTATGGCTACACCTTC.

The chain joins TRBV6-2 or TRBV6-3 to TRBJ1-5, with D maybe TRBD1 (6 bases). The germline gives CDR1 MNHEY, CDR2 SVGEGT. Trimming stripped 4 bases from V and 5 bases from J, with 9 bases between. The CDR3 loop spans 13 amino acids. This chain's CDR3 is CASSFDRYQPQHF. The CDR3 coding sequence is TGTGCCAGCAGTTTCGACAGGTATCAGCCCCAGCATTTT.

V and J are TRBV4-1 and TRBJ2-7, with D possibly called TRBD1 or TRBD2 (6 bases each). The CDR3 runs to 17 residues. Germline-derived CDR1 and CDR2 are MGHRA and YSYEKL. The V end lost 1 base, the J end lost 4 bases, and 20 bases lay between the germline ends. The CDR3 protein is CASSQVVLGGAVYEQYF. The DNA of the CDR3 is TGCGCCAGCAGCCAAGTGGTTCTGGGGGGCGCAGTTTACGAGCAGTACTTC.

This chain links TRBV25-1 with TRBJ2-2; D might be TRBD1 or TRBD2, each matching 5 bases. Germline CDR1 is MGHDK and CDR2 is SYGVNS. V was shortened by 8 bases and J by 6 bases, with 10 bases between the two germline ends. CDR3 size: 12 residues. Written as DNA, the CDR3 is TGTGCCAGCGGGGGTAGAGCCGGGGAGCTGTTTTTT. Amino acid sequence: CASGGRAGELFF.

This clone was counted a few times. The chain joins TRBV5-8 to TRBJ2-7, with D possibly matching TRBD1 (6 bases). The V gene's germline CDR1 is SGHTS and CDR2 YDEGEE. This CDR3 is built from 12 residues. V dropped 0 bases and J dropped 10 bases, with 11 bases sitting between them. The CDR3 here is CASSLAKGHQYF. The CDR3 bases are TGTGCCAGCAGCTTGGCCAAGGGACACCAGTACTTC.

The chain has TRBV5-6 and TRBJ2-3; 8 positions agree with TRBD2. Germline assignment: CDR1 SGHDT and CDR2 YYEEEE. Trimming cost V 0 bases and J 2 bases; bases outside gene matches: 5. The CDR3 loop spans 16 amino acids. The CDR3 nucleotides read TGTGCCAGCAGCTTGGCGGGAGGGACGCTCACAGATACGCAGTATTTT. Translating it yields CASSLAGGTLTDTQYF. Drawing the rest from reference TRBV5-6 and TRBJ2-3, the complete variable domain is DAGVTQSPTHLIKTRGQQVTLRCSPKSGHDTVSWYQQALGQGPQFIFQYYEEEERQRGNFPDRFSGHQFPNYSSELNVNALLLGDSALYLCASSLAGGTLTDTQYFGPGTRLTVL.

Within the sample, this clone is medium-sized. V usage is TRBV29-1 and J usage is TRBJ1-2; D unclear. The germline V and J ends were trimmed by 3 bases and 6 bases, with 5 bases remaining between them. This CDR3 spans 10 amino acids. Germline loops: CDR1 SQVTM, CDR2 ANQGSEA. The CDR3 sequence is CSVDQNGYTF. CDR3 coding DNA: TGCAGCGTTGATCAGAATGGCTACACCTTC.

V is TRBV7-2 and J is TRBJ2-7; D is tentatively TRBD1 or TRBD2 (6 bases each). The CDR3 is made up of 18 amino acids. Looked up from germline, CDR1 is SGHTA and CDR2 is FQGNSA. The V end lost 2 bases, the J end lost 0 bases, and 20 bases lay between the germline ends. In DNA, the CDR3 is TGTGCCAGCAGCTTACAAGCCGCCGGGGGCCGCAGCTCCTACGAGCAGTACTTC. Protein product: CASSLQAAGGRSSYEQYF.

The CDR3 DNA reads as TGCGCCAGCAGCCATCGGGACAGGGAGAATTCACCCCTCCACTTT. This codes for CASSHRDRENSPLHF. This chain joins TRBV4-1 and TRBJ1-6, with 9 bases that match TRBD1. CDR3 length equals 15 residues. The J segment lost 7 bases and the V segment lost 3 bases, leaving 4 bases of the junction unmatched. The V gene's germline CDR1 is MGHRA and CDR2 YSYEKL.

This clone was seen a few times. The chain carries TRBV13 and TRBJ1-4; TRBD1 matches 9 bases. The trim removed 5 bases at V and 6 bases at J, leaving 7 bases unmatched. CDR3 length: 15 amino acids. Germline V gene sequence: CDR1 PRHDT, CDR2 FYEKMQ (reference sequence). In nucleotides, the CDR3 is TGTGCCAGCAGCCTTTCTCGACAGGGGGATGAAAAACTGTTTTTT. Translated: CASSLSRQGDEKLFF.